Listed below are T cell receptor beta chains from one sample, sequenced in a study of T cell repertoires in aging, cancer and after chemotherapy. TCRdb re-analysed the multiplex PCR reads in MiXCR, keeping a single row per CDR3 protein. The table shows about 5,200 distinct CDR3 sequences, with 20% to 30% occurring only once. Sequenced input: blood. The receptors were gathered from a human donor in good health. Each CDR3 is given with its conserved first and last residue. Some rows mark clone size as missing; the rest say once, few, many or name a class of expanded clone.

CDR3aa,v_gene,abundance
CASSTTENTEAFF,TRBV7-2,-
CSASPRDDSGYTF,TRBV20-1,few
CARRDRSETQYF,TRBV10-1,-
CSARDLTQTYEQYF,TRBV20-1,-
CASSLRDWAFF,TRBV12-3/TRBV12-4,few
CSARDQGRFYNEQFF,TRBV20-1,-
CASSPPGAGANVLTF,TRBV19,medium-sized
CASSSSRGRVDVESMNTEAFF,TRBV7-9,-
CASSPGTGTRTDTQYF,TRBV5-4,medium-sized
CASSLISGNTIYF,TRBV28,-
CASSPTSGAEAFF,TRBV7-9,-
CSARDLLAGNTGELFF,TRBV20-1,-
CATSQPGLPFFF,TRBV12-3/TRBV12-4,few
CASSPQRQLSFYGYTF,TRBV19,medium-sized
CASSLLRGRETQYF,TRBV5-4,medium-sized
CASTREGSGELFF,TRBV7-9,few
CASSLAVRNNEQYF,TRBV7-6,few
CASSPGGRGGEKLFF,TRBV27,medium-sized
CASSLRGVKHGYTF,TRBV5-6,medium-sized
CASSPQGSNTEAFF,TRBV7-9,-
CASSRTGQTEAFF,TRBV19,medium-sized
CATSQGPEKLFF,TRBV19,medium-sized
CASSLRDVRREAFF,TRBV18,few
CASSLGGEGYTF,TRBV5-6,medium-sized
CASRAGFGQTLNSPLHF,TRBV6-5,medium-sized
CASGQGGEKLFF,TRBV25-1,-
CASSLAHSANKNIQYF,TRBV7-6,-
CASSRTGGLGYGYTF,TRBV27,medium-sized
CASSYPDGLDTYEQYF,TRBV6-2/TRBV6-3,few
CASRGSHSSEQYF,TRBV5-4,medium-sized
CASSLYTSGANVLTF,TRBV27,medium-sized
CASSTRDRGRHGYTF,TRBV9,-
CASSESTGEQYF,TRBV10-1,few
CASSVQGGNQPQHF,TRBV12-3/TRBV12-4,-
CSGGTAHGYTF,TRBV29-1,large
CASSLVGIWETQYF,TRBV5-1,few
CASSPYGDRRPGTKNIQYF,TRBV7-2,-
CASSLGTGRTGELFF,TRBV19,medium-sized
CASGPSVVSATGELFF,TRBV5-4,medium-sized
CASSQGWETQYF,TRBV14,-
CSASSPETQYF,TRBV20-1,few
CASSLTHTDTEAFF,TRBV6-6,medium-sized
CSALQVANYGYTF,TRBV20-1,-
CASSVSGTGNSPLHF,TRBV19,-
CASSLRTGSDTGELFF,TRBV5-1,-
CASSAYRGGNTEAFF,TRBV6-1,few
CASSTSGANVLTF,TRBV28,few
CASSSFLAGGPTDEQFF,TRBV7-9,-
CASSFSRGGEKLFF,TRBV7-9,once
CATRGQGDPEAFF,TRBV24-1,few
CASSWTGNQPQHF,TRBV7-2,-
CASSPRTSGRGSYNEQFF,TRBV18,medium-sized
CATSDLSGASRNEQFF,TRBV24-1,medium-sized
CASSLDFPGNTEAFF,TRBV5-6,medium-sized
CASSLEATGQYF,TRBV7-9,-
CASSSNRGRADTQYF,TRBV28,-
CASSAGPWLNTGELFF,TRBV19,medium-sized
CASRQSGRLTGELFF,TRBV6-2/TRBV6-3,medium-sized
CASSFKDRANYEQYF,TRBV7-9,-
CASSFRSGSATDTQYF,TRBV7-2,-